A selection of T cell receptor beta chains follows, all from one sample in a study of T-cell reconstitution after alpha-beta-depleted transplantation in children. TCRdb analysed the PCR reads with MiXCR anew, one entry per CDR3 protein. This table holds about 980,000 distinct CDR3 sequences, under 30% found once. Here the sequenced sample was PBMCs, mostly from graft donor cells, taken 360 days after TCRalphabeta/CD19-depleted stem cell transplant. The receptor set was obtained from a boy under two years old who had a stem cell transplant for SCID, so the T cells may come from the graft donor. Each CDR3 is given with its conserved first and last residue. A D gene is named only where the DNA matches it firmly. A row's size may be missing; if present it is once, few, many or a size class.

>TRBJ2-2|-|-|TRBV20-1
CSARAKKGYTGELFF
TGCAGTGCTAGAGCAAAAAAGGGGTATACCGGGGAGCTGTTTTTT
>TRBJ2-3|TRBD1|-|TRBV11-1
CASSPLLDRGRTDTQYF
TGTGCCAGCAGCCCACTACTGGACAGGGGTCGCACAGATACGCAGTATTTT
>TRBJ2-3|-|few|TRBV29-1
CSIRTAQGTDTQYF
TGCAGCATACGGACAGCCCAAGGGACAGATACGCAGTATTTT
>TRBJ2-1|-|-|TRBV21-1
CASSKGSFGLAILGNEQFF
TGTGCCAGCAGCAAAGGGTCGTTTGGACTAGCGATACTCGGCAATGAGCAGTTCTTC
>TRBJ1-2|TRBD1|few|TRBV15
CATSRDLGTGRTYGYTF
TGTGCCACCAGCAGAGATTTGGGGACAGGGAGGACCTATGGCTACACCTTC
>TRBJ1-4|-|-|TRBV7-6
CASSLLGRNEKLFF
TGTGCCAGCAGCTTATTGGGACGGAATGAAAAACTGTTTTTT
>TRBJ2-3|-|-|TRBV4-1
CASSQESRDTQYF
TGCGCCAGCAGCCAAGAATCGAGGGATACGCAGTATTTT
>TRBJ2-3|TRBD1|many|TRBV24-1
CATSDPTGASADTQYF
TGTGCCACCAGTGATCCGACAGGGGCGAGTGCAGATACGCAGTATTTT
>TRBJ1-5|-|-|TRBV4-1
CASSQDGARDQPQHF
TGCGCCAGCAGCCAAGATGGTGCAAGGGATCAGCCCCAGCATTTT
>TRBJ1-1|-|few|TRBV19
CASSIGTYPNTEAFF
TGTGCCAGTAGTATCGGGACCTACCCGAACACTGAAGCTTTCTTT
>TRBJ2-3|-|-|TRBV5-1
CASSLDGRTPSTDTQYF
TGCGCCAGCAGCTTGGACGGTAGGACACCTAGCACAGATACGCAGTATTTT
>TRBJ1-2|TRBD1|-|TRBV6-2/TRBV6-3
CASSRTGQGGFGYTF
TGTGCCAGCAGCCGAACGGGACAGGGGGGATTTGGCTACACCTTC
>TRBJ2-3|-|-|TRBV29-1
CSVEDLGRGSPTLPDTQYF
TGCAGCGTTGAAGATCTTGGCCGGGGATCTCCGACGCTCCCAGATACGCAGTATTTT
>TRBJ2-1|TRBD2|few|TRBV7-8
CASSPGTSGGLWYNEQFF
TGTGCCAGCAGCCCCGGGACTAGCGGGGGCCTTTGGTACAATGAGCAGTTCTTC
>TRBJ2-2|-|-|TRBV3-1
CASSSGQPHSTGELFF
TGTGCCAGCAGCTCCGGACAGCCTCACTCCACCGGGGAGCTGTTTTTT
>TRBJ2-1|-|few|TRBV20-1
CSARPLRVGSYNEQFF
TGCAGTGCTAGACCCCTAAGGGTAGGATCCTACAATGAGCAGTTCTTC
>TRBJ2-1|-|many|TRBV5-1
CASSWGIYNEQFF
TGCGCCAGCAGCTGGGGCATTTACAATGAGCAGTTCTTC
>TRBJ2-2|-|-|TRBV7-6
CASSLAATGGELFF
TGTGCCAGCAGCTTAGCGGCGACTGGCGGGGAGCTGTTTTTT
>TRBJ1-1|TRBD1|-|TRBV4-1
CASSPTTRTTGIKAFF
TGCGCCAGCAGCCCGACAACTAGGACGACAGGGATAAAAGCTTTCTTT
>TRBJ2-4|TRBD2|-|TRBV20-1
CSAPGGKNIQYF
TGCAGTGCTCCGGGGGGAAAAAACATTCAGTACTTC
>TRBJ1-1|-|few|TRBV28
CASSLAYSVGYTEAFF
TGTGCCAGCAGCCTCGCGTACAGTGTCGGGTACACTGAAGCTTTCTTT
>TRBJ1-1|-|-|TRBV15
CATRSRLNTEAFF
TGTGCCACCAGGAGCCGACTGAACACTGAAGCTTTCTTT
>TRBJ1-1|-|-|TRBV4-1
CACSQDVPMNTEAFF
TGCGCCTGCAGCCAAGACGTCCCCATGAACACTGAAGCTTTCTTT
>TRBJ1-1|-|-|TRBV4-3
CASSQTERRNTEAFF
TGCGCCAGCAGCCAAACTGAGCGCAGGAACACTGAAGCTTTCTTT
>TRBJ2-3|-|-|TRBV9
CASSPMAVPGLDTQYF
TGTGCCAGCAGCCCGATGGCAGTGCCTGGTCTAGATACGCAGTATTTT
>TRBJ2-1|TRBD2|-|TRBV5-1
CASSPVLAGGSNEQFF
TGCGCCAGCAGCCCAGTGCTAGCGGGGGGATCCAATGAGCAGTTCTTC
>TRBJ2-5|TRBD1|-|TRBV28
CASRQGGGYQETQYF
TGTGCCAGCAGACAAGGGGGCGGTTACCAAGAGACCCAGTACTTC
>TRBJ2-7|TRBD2|few|TRBV28
CASSRAGTTRSEYF
TGTGCCAGCAGTCGAGCCGGGACTACTAGATCCGAGTACTTC
>TRBJ1-2|-|few|TRBV12-3/TRBV12-4
CASRVTGPNYGYTF
TGTGCCAGCAGGGTTACAGGGCCCAACTATGGCTACACCTTC
>TRBJ1-2|TRBD1|few|TRBV30
CAWSAGQGNRYGYTF
TGTGCCTGGAGTGCCGGACAGGGGAACCGCTATGGCTACACCTTC
>TRBJ2-1|-|few|TRBV29-1
CSVNLRGLDYNEQFF
TGCAGCGTTAACCTCCGCGGACTGGACTACAATGAGCAGTTCTTC
>TRBJ2-2|-|-|TRBV5-3
CARSLPDNNTGELFF
TGTGCCAGAAGCTTACCGGACAACAACACCGGGGAGCTGTTTTTT
>TRBJ2-7|TRBD1|-|TRBV4-2
CASSQAQDRGLFSYEQYF
TGTGCCAGCAGCCAGGCCCAGGACAGGGGGCTCTTTAGCTACGAGCAGTACTTC
>TRBJ2-2|-|-|TRBV5-1
CASSLPSAELFF
TGCGCCAGCAGCCTACCTAGCGCGGAGCTGTTTTTT
>TRBJ2-2|-|-|TRBV9
CASSVWEGTGELFF
TGTGCCAGCAGCGTATGGGAAGGCACCGGGGAGCTGTTTTTT
>TRBJ1-2|TRBD1|many|TRBV20-1
CSAKDRVGYTF
TGCAGTGCTAAAGACAGGGTCGGCTACACCTTC
>TRBJ2-1|TRBD2|-|TRBV5-1
CASSLFGTSGGAGEQFF
TGCGCCAGCAGCTTGTTCGGGACTAGCGGGGGGGCAGGTGAGCAGTTCTTC
>TRBJ2-1|-|few|TRBV14
CASSRWRSLYYNEQFF
TGTGCCAGCAGCCGTTGGCGCTCCCTATATTACAATGAGCAGTTCTTC
>TRBJ2-6|-|-|TRBV18
CASSGDIGSGANVLTF
TGTGCCAGCTCAGGGGACATAGGCTCTGGGGCCAACGTCCTGACTTTC
>TRBJ2-3|-|-|TRBV28
CASSPRGLLTDTQYF
TGTGCCAGCAGTCCGCGGGGGCTTCTCACAGATACGCAGTATTTT
>TRBJ1-3|-|few|TRBV15
CATSRDPQVGGNTIYF
TGTGCCACCAGCAGAGATCCCCAGGTTGGTGGAAACACCATATATTTT
>TRBJ2-5|-|once|TRBV11-1
CASSPQIQGLYQETQYF
TGTGCCAGCAGCCCCCAAATCCAGGGGCTGTACCAAGAGACCCAGTACTTC
>TRBJ2-7|TRBD2|-|TRBV4-2
CASSQDRGGFEQYF
TGTGCCAGCAGCCAAGACCGGGGGGGATTCGAGCAGTACTTC
>TRBJ2-6|-|-|TRBV20-1
CSASPVSGANVLTF
TGCAGTGCTAGTCCCGTCTCTGGGGCCAACGTCCTGACTTTC
>TRBJ2-1|TRBD1|few|TRBV18
CASSPTGGEQFF
TGTGCCAGCTCGCCGACAGGGGGTGAGCAGTTCTTC
>TRBJ1-1|TRBD1|few|TRBV4-2
CASSQAEGAWNTEAFF
TGTGCCAGCAGCCAAGCTGAGGGGGCGTGGAACACTGAAGCTTTCTTT
>TRBJ1-1|TRBD1|-|TRBV12-5
CVSGLARDRENTEAFF
TGTGTTAGTGGTTTGGCTCGGGACAGGGAGAACACTGAAGCTTTCTTT
>TRBJ1-2|-|-|TRBV28
CASSFGGPLYWGYTF
TGTGCCAGCAGTTTCGGGGGACCCCTTTATTGGGGCTACACCTTC
>TRBJ2-5|TRBD1|-|TRBV5-1
CASSPGQGGGTQYF
TGCGCCAGCAGCCCAGGACAGGGCGGTGGGACCCAGTACTTC
>TRBJ2-1|TRBD1|few|TRBV3-1
CASSRDSLHNEQFF
TGTGCCAGCAGCCGGGACAGTTTGCACAATGAGCAGTTCTTC
>TRBJ1-2|-|few|TRBV20-1
CSAREYGVYGYTF
TGCAGTGCTAGAGAATACGGAGTCTATGGCTACACCTTC
>TRBJ1-4|-|many|TRBV5-1
CASSFSRTVNEKLFF
TGCGCCAGCAGCTTCTCAAGGACAGTTAATGAAAAACTGTTTTTT
>TRBJ2-7|-|-|TRBV6-5
CASSYPGFPYEQYF
TGTGCCAGCAGTTACCCAGGGTTCCCCTACGAGCAGTACTTC
>TRBJ2-2|-|-|TRBV18
CASSPLGQSVSGELFF
TGTGCCAGCTCACCACTAGGACAGTCGGTCTCCGGGGAGCTGTTTTTT
>TRBJ2-1|-|few|TRBV11-3
CASSPDSGIRGNEQFF
TGTGCCAGCAGCCCAGACTCCGGGATAAGGGGCAATGAGCAGTTCTTC
>TRBJ2-1|TRBD2|-|TRBV12-3/TRBV12-4
CASSWLAGSSYNEQFF
TGTGCCAGCAGTTGGCTAGCGGGGAGCTCCTACAATGAGCAGTTCTTC
>TRBJ2-7|TRBD1|-|TRBV25-1
CASSDLGQGFAEQYF
TGTGCCAGCAGTGACCTTGGACAGGGCTTCGCCGAGCAGTACTTC